Listed here is a single T cell receptor (beta chain). This sample was taken from a study of shared clonotypes between healthy human individuals. Each replicate PCR on the sorted subsets used about 0.2 ug DNA (around 30,000 T cell genomes). Sequenced by immunoSEQ multiplex PCR; TCRdb stores in-frame clones only, minus some. The sample contains under 2.5 million clones, about 90% of which appear only once. This CDR3 spans 16 amino acids. With 5 bases removed from V and 0 bases from J, the gap between germline ends came to 16 bases. Germline CDR1 MNHEY, CDR2 SMNVEV (reference sequence). The sample taken for sequencing was naive CD4+ T cells from PBMCs. Subset of the sample: CD45RA+ positively selected. The chain combines TRBV27 with TRBJ1-1; D is ambiguous. The source of this sequence is a man in his late teens or twenties in good health. Some clones in this sample may be carry-over from other donors' samples. The CDR3 protein is CASSQDWTRMNTEAFF. The CDR3 DNA follows: TGTGCCAGCAGTCAGGACTGGACGAGAATGAACACTGAAGCTTTCTTT.